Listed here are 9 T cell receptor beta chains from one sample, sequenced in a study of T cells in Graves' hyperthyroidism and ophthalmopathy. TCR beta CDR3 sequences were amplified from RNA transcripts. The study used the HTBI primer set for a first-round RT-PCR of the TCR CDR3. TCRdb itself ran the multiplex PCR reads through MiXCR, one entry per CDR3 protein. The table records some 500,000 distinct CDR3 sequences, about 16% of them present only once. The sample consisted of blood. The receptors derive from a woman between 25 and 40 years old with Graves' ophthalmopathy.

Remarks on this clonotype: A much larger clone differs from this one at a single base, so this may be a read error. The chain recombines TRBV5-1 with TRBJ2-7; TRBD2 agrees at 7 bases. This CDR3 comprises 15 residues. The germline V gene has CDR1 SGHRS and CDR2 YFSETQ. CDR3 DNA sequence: TGCGCCGGCAGCCAATTACTAGCGTCCTCCTACGAGCAGTACTTC. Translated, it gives CAGSQLLASSYEQYF.

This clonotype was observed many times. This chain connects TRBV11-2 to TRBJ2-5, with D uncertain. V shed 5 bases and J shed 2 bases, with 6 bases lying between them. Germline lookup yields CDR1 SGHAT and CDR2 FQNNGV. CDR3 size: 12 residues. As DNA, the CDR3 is TGTGCCAGCAGCGAGGAGCAAGAGACCCAGTACTTC. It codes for CASSEEQETQYF.

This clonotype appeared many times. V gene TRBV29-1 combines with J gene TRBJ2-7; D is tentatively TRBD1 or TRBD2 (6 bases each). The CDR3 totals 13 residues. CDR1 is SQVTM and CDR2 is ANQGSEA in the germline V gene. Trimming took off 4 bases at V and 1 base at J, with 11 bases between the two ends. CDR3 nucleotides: TGCAGCGTTGCGAGGGGGGAATCCTACGAGCAGTACTTC. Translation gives CSVARGESYEQYF.

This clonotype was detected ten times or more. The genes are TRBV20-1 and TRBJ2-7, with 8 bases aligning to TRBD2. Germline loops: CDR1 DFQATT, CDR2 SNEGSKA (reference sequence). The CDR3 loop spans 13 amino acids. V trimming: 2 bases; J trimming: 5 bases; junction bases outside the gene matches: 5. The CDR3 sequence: CSARYGRVHEQYF. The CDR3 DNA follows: TGCAGTGCTAGATACGGGAGGGTTCACGAGCAGTACTTC.

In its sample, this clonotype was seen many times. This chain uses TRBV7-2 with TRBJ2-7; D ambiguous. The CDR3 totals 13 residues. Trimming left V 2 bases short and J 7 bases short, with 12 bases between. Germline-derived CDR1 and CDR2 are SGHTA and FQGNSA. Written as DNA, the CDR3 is TGTGCCAGCAGCTTACTAGGCTGGGGAGAGCAGTACTTC. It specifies CASSLLGWGEQYF.

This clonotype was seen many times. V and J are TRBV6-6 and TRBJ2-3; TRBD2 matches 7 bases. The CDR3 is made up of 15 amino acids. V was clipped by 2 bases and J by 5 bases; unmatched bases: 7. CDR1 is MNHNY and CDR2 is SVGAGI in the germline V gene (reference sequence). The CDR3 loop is CASSYDFLAVDTQYF. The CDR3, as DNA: TGTGCCAGCAGTTACGATTTTCTAGCGGTAGATACGCAGTATTTT.

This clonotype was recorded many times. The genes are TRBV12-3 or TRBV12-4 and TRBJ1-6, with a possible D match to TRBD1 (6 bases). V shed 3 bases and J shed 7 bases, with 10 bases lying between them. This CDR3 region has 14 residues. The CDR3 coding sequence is TGTGCCAGCAGTTTCAACGACAGGAATTCACCCCTCCACTTT. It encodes CASSFNDRNSPLHF.

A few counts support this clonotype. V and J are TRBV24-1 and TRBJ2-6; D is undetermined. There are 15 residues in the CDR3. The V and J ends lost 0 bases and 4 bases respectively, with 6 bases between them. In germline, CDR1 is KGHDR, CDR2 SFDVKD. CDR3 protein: CATSDLTSGANVLTF. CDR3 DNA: TGTGCCACCAGTGATTTGACATCAGGGGCCAACGTCCTGACTTTC.

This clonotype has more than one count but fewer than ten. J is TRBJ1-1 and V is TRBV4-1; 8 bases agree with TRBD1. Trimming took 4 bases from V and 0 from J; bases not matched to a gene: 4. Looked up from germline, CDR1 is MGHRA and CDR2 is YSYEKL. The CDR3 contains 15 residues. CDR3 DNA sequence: TGCGCCAGCAGCCGAGGACAGGGAATGAACACTGAAGCTTTCTTT. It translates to CASSRGQGMNTEAFF.